The 16 T cell receptor beta chains listed next were all sequenced from one sample in a study of regulatory and conventional T cells in RAG deficiency. Conventional CD4+ T cells were sorted from blood as CD25-low CD127-high cells. Using immunoSEQ multiplex PCR, the repertoire was profiled, and TCRdb retains in-frame clones only, with some absent. Among about 34,000 clones, 76% were seen once, and the ten largest hold around 3.4%. These data were also filed under a second study, of regulatory T cells. As that study records: The primer mix had 52 TRBV and 13 TRBJ primers.

Sample: CD4+ effector T cells sorted from blood. These receptors all stem from a human donor in good health.

The rearrangement links TRBV5-1 to TRBJ1-1, with a possible D match to TRBD1 (6 bases). This CDR3 contains 16 residues. The germline V and J ends were trimmed by 4 bases and 0 bases, with 16 bases remaining between them. Per the germline V gene, CDR1 is SGHRS and CDR2 is YFSETQ. The CDR3 nucleotides are TGCGCCAGCAGCGACCTCTCAGGACAGTTGAACACTGAAGCTTTCTTT. It codes for CASSDLSGQLNTEAFF.

The chain employs TRBV28 and TRBJ1-6; D might be TRBD1 (5 bases). V lost 3 bases to trimming and J lost 0 bases, with 9 bases between them. CDR3 length: 16 amino acids. Germline CDR1 reads MDHEN; CDR2 reads SYDVKM. The CDR3 sequence: CASSLGGSSYNSPLHF. The CDR3 bases are TGTGCCAGCAGTTTGGGGGGGAGCTCCTATAATTCACCCCTCCACTTT.

J is TRBJ1-3 and V is TRBV4-1; D might be TRBD1 (6 bases). Trimming removed 0 bases at V and 1 base at J, with 13 bases between. The CDR3 is 17 residues long. In germline, CDR1 is MGHRA, CDR2 YSYEKL. In DNA form, the CDR3 reads TGCGCCAGCAGCCAAGAATGGGGCACAGGGTCTGGAAACACCATATATTTT. It specifies CASSQEWGTGSGNTIYF.

The rearrangement links TRBV11-2 to TRBJ2-5, with 10 bases that match TRBD2. This CDR3 has 17 residues. Germline V CDR1 and CDR2: SGHAT, FQNNGV. V gave up 0 bases and J gave up 5 bases; unmatched junction bases: 9. CDR3 sequence: CASSLDRTSGAKETQYF. Here the CDR3 DNA reads TGTGCCAGCAGCTTAGATCGCACTAGCGGGGCCAAGGAGACCCAGTACTTC.

This CDR3 reads CASSPDSSGNTIYF. In nucleotides, the CDR3 is TGTGCCAGCAGCCCTGACAGCTCTGGAAACACCATATATTTT. The rearrangement uses TRBV7-2 and TRBJ1-3; tentative D call: TRBD1 (5 bases). Per germline, CDR1 SGHTA and CDR2 FQGNSA. The CDR3 contains 14 residues. V lost 5 bases and J lost 0, with 8 bases in between.

The chain links TRBV30 to TRBJ1-4; 8 nucleotides agree with TRBD1. V shed 0 bases and J 7 bases; nucleotides not matched to a gene: 1. The germline V gene encodes CDR1 GTSNPN and CDR2 SVGIG (reference sequence). The CDR3 is 13 amino acids. The CDR3 bases are TGTGCCTGGAGTGTACAGGGGGTTGAAAAACTGTTTTTT. This translates into CAWSVQGVEKLFF.

In this sample, this clone turned up a few times. V usage is TRBV2 and J usage is TRBJ1-5; 7 bases map to TRBD1. The CDR3 spans 14 residues. V trimming: 7 bases; J trimming: 1 base; junction bases outside the gene matches: 4. Germline CDR1 SNHLY, CDR2 FYNNEI. For the CDR3, the DNA is TGTGCCAGCAATCAGGGGGGGAGCAATCAGCCCCAGCATTTT. This gives the protein CASNQGGSNQPQHF.

The chain joins TRBV9 to TRBJ2-5; D is uncertain. Trimming stripped 4 bases from V and 6 bases from J, with 10 bases between. This CDR3 has 12 residues. CDR1 and CDR2 (germline): SGDLS, YYNGEE. In DNA form, the CDR3 reads TGTGCCAGCAGCTCCCCGGGCCAGACCCAGTACTTC. Its protein is CASSSPGQTQYF.

The genes are TRBV6-5 and TRBJ1-1, with 7 bases lining up with TRBD1. The V and J ends lost 6 bases and 6 bases, in that order; junction bases with no gene match: 7. Germline V lookup: CDR1 MNHEY, CDR2 SVGAGI. The CDR3 length is 13 residues. This chain's CDR3 is CASRSRGYAEAFF. The CDR3 region has the DNA TGTGCCAGCAGGAGCAGGGGGTATGCTGAAGCTTTCTTT.

The chain has TRBV18 and TRBJ2-7; D unclear. This CDR3 comprises 11 residues. Germline lookup yields CDR1 KGHSH and CDR2 LQKENI. Trimming pared 3 bases from V and 5 bases from J, leaving 5 bases between. The CDR3 DNA follows: TGTGCCAGCTCACCGGGTCACGAGCAGTACTTC. Amino acids: CASSPGHEQYF.

The chain couples TRBV5-7 to TRBJ1-5; D is unclear. TRBV5-7 is reported as an ORF; its role is uncertain. V was pared by 6 bases and J by 3 bases, with 7 bases between. The CDR3 covers 12 residues. CDR3 loop: CASTLFNQPQHF. The DNA of the CDR3 is TGTGCCAGCACTCTATTCAATCAGCCCCAGCATTTT.

This clone was observed a few times. The chain carries TRBV5-1 and TRBJ1-2, with 7 positions matching TRBD1. The CDR3 contains 14 residues. The germline gives CDR1 SGHRS, CDR2 YFSETQ. J lost 4 bases, V lost 0 bases, and 3 bases had no gene match. This chain's CDR3 is CASSLGDSFYGYTF. The CDR3 DNA reads as TGCGCCAGCAGCTTGGGGGACAGCTTCTATGGCTACACCTTC.

As DNA, the CDR3 is TGTGCCAGCAGTTACTCTGGGACAGGGGGGTATGGCTACACCTTC. Its protein product is CASSYSGTGGYGYTF. The V gene is TRBV6-5, the J gene TRBJ1-2, with TRBD1 identical over 11 bases. With V trimmed by 0 bases and J by 5 bases, 2 bases remained unmatched. The CDR3 length is 15 residues. Germline CDR1 reads MNHEY; CDR2 reads SVGAGI.

This clone was observed a few times. This sequence joins TRBV7-9 and TRBJ2-7; D call uncertain. Germline lookup yields CDR1 SEHNR and CDR2 FQNEAQ (reference sequence). Trimming pared 4 bases from V and 0 bases from J, leaving 10 bases between. The CDR3 extends over 14 amino acids. CDR3 sequence reads: CASSYTASSYEQYF. CDR3 sequence (DNA): TGTGCCAGCAGCTATACGGCCAGCTCCTACGAGCAGTACTTC.

The chain has TRBV5-1 and TRBJ2-6; 8 nucleotides line up with TRBD1. Trimming at V came to 4 bases and at J to 0 bases, leaving 6 bases not matched to a gene. The CDR3 has 17 residues. Germline V gene data show CDR1 as SGHRS and CDR2 as YFSETQ. CDR3: CASSERQGYSGANVLTF. In DNA, the CDR3 is TGCGCCAGCAGCGAACGACAGGGGTACTCTGGGGCCAACGTCCTGACTTTC. Using reference TRBV5-1 and TRBJ2-6 for the parts outside the CDR3, the full variable domain is KAGVTQTPRYLIKTRGQQVTLSCSPISGHRSVSWYQQTPGQGLQFLFEYFSETQRNKGNFPGRFSGRQFSNSRSEMNVSTLELGDSALYLCASSERQGYSGANVLTFGAGSRLTVL.

The chain couples TRBV6-5 to TRBJ1-4; possibly TRBD1 for D (6 bases). The CDR3 contains 15 residues. Per germline, CDR1 MNHEY and CDR2 SVGAGI. Trimming cost V 7 bases and J 0 bases, with 12 bases left between them. CDR3 amino acids: CASNSGEATNEKLFF. For the CDR3, the DNA is TGTGCCAGCAACTCAGGGGAAGCAACTAATGAAAAACTGTTTTTT.